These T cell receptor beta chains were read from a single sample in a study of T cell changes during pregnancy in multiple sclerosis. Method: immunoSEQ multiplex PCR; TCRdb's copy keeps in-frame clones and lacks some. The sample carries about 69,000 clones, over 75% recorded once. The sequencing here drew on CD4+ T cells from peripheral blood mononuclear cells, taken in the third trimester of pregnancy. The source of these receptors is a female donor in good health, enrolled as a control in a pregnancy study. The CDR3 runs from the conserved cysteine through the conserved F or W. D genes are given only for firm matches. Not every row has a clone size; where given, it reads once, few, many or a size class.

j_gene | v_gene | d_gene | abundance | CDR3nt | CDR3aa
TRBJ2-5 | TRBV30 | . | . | TGTGCCTGGAGGATTCGGGGCCAAGAGACCCAGTACTTC | CAWRIRGQETQYF
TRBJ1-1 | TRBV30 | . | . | TGTGCCTGGAGCCTACAGGTAAAGGCTTTCTTT | CAWSLQVKAFF
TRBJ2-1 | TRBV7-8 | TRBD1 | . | TGTGCCAGCAGCTCCCGGATGCTTGGACAGGGTGAGAATGAGCAGTTCTTC | CASSSRMLGQGENEQFF
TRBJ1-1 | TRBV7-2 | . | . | TGTGCCAGCACCAAGGATCGGGGGGGGACTGAAGCTTTCTTT | CASTKDRGGTEAFF
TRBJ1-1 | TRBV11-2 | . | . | TGTGCCAGCAGCTGGGCCAGGGGCGTCACTGAAGCTTTCTTT | CASSWARGVTEAFF
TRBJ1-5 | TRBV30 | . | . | TGTGCCTGGAGCAAAATGGGAGCGGGGTATCAGCCCCAGCATTTT | CAWSKMGAGYQPQHF
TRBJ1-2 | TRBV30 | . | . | TGTGCCTGGAGAACCCCCCGTGGCCGTCATGGCTACACCTTC | CAWRTPRGRHGYTF
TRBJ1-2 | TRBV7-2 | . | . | TGTGCCAGCACCTTCGATCCTACTTATGGCTACACCTTC | CASTFDPTYGYTF
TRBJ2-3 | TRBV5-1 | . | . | TGCGCCAGCAGCTTAGGAGGTGGGACAGATACGCAGTATTTT | CASSLGGGTDTQYF
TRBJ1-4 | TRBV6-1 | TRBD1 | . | TGTGCCAGCACCCAGACAGGGTCAAGCGAAAAACTGTTTTTT | CASTQTGSSEKLFF
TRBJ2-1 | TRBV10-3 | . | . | TGTGCCATCAGTGAACAGGGTAAAAATGAGCAGTTCTTC | CAISEQGKNEQFF
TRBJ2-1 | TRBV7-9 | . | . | TGTGCCAGCAGCTTAGAAAGCCCGTCCTACAATGAGCAGTTCTTC | CASSLESPSYNEQFF
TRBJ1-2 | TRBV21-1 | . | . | TGTGCCAGACCTACCGGGACAGGGGTAGGCTACACCTTC | CARPTGTGVGYTF
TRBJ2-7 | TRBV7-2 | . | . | TGTGCCAGCAGCTTAGGGGCGGGGTACGAGCAGTACTTC | CASSLGAGYEQYF
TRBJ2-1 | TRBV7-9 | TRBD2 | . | TGTGCCAGCAGCTTAGCCGGGACTAGCGGGGGTGGTGAGCAGTTCTTC | CASSLAGTSGGGEQFF
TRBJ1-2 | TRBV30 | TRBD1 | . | TGTGCCTGGGTTGACAGGGCCTATGGCTACACCTTC | CAWVDRAYGYTF
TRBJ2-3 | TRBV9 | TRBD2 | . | TGTGCCAGCAGCGTAGGAGGGCGGGGGTCCACAGATACGCAGTATTTT | CASSVGGRGSTDTQYF
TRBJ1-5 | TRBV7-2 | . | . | TGTGCCAGCAGCTTAGAATCTTCGGGTAATCAGCCCCAGCATTTT | CASSLESSGNQPQHF
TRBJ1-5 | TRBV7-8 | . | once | TGTGCCAGCAGCTCTTCGAGGGTTCCGAATCAGCCCCAGCATTTT | CASSSSRVPNQPQHF
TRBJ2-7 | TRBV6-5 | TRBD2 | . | TGTGCCAGCAGCCGAGCGGGGTACGAGCAGTACTTC | CASSRAGYEQYF
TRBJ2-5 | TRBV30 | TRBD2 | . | TGTGCCTGGAGTGTACTAAGCGGGGGGGAGGGGACCCAGTACTTC | CAWSVLSGGEGTQYF
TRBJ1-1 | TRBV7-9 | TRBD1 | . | TGTGCCAGCAGCCTTGGACAGGGGAGTATGAACACTGAAGCTTTCTTT | CASSLGQGSMNTEAFF
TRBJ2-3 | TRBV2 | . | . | TGTGCCAGCGATACTAGCACAGATACGCAGTATTTT | CASDTSTDTQYF
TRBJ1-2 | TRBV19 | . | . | TGTGCCAGTAGTATAGTGGAGGGCTATGGCTACACCTTC | CASSIVEGYGYTF
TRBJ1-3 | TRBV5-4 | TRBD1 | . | TGTGCCAGCAGCTTGGGGGGACAGGGCCCGCTTGGCGGAAACACCATATATTTT | CASSLGGQGPLGGNTIYF
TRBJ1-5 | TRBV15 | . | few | TGTGCCACCAGCAGAGTACGGCAACGGGGTCAGCCCCAGCATTTT | CATSRVRQRGQPQHF
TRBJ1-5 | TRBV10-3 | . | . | TGTGCCATCAGTTCCCGGACAGATCAGCCCCAGCATTTT | CAISSRTDQPQHF
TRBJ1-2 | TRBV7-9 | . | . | TGTGCCAGCAGCTTAGAGGTTTTAGGGGGAAAGGATGGCTACACCTTC | CASSLEVLGGKDGYTF
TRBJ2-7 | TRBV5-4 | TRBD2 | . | TGTGCCAGCAGCTTAGGGCTAGCGGGGGACTTAGGCGAGCAGTACTTC | CASSLGLAGDLGEQYF
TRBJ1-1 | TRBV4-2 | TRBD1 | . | TGTGCCAGCAGCCAAGATGGTGTTGGACAGGGGGCTGAAGCTTTCTTT | CASSQDGVGQGAEAFF
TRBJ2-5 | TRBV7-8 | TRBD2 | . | TGTGCCAGCAGCTTAGTATCGGGGGGGGTAGAGACCCAGTACTTC | CASSLVSGGVETQYF
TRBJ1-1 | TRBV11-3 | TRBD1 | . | TGTGCCAGCAGCCTAAGGACAGGGGCCACTGAAGCTTTCTTT | CASSLRTGATEAFF
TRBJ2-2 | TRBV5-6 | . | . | TGTGCCAGCAGCCGACGGCAGGCCGGGGAGCTGTTTTTT | CASSRRQAGELFF
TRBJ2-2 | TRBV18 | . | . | TGTGCCAGCTCACCACTTGCGGGGCCGGGAAACACCGGGGAGCTGTTTTTT | CASSPLAGPGNTGELFF
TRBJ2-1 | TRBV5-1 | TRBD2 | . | TGCGCCAGCAGCTGGATAGCGGGGGGGTACAATGAGCAGTTCTTC | CASSWIAGGYNEQFF
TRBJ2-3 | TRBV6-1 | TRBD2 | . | TGTGCCAGCAGTGAGCGGGGGGGCCAAGATACGCAGTATTTT | CASSERGGQDTQYF
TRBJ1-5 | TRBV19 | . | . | TGTGCCAGTAGTATGAACCGGGACAACGTCAATCAGCCCCAGCATTTT | CASSMNRDNVNQPQHF